The 13 T cell receptor beta chains in this list originate from one sample, sequenced in a study of blood T cell repertoires in COVID-19. Only in-frame clones appear in the TCRdb table, and some are missing; sequencing was by immunoSEQ multiplex PCR. Of roughly 150,000 clones listed, about 88% were seen once; the top ten hold about 5.6%. The material sequenced was peripheral blood. The source is a human donor in a cohort sampled during active COVID-19.

This clone was counted a few times. The chain is built from TRBV12-3 or TRBV12-4 and TRBJ1-1; TRBD1 matches 7 bases. Trimming took 5 bases from V and 1 from J; bases not matched to a gene: 1. The CDR3 has 13 amino acids. CDR3 amino acids: CASSRQGNTEAFF. The CDR3 DNA reads as TGTGCCAGCAGTAGACAGGGGAACACTGAAGCTTTCTTT.

CDR3 DNA sequence: TGTGCCAGTAGTCCACTAGCGGGAGGCCGAAACAATGAGCAGTTCTTC. Translation gives CASSPLAGGRNNEQFF. The gene calls are TRBV19 and TRBJ2-1, with 12 bases aligning to TRBD2. Germline lookup yields CDR1 LNHDA and CDR2 SQIVND (reference sequence). Trimming at V came to 5 bases and at J to 5 bases, leaving 7 bases not matched to a gene. The CDR3 consists of 16 residues. The entire variable domain, with the rest obtained from reference TRBV19 and TRBJ2-1, is as follows: DGGITQSPKYLFRKEGQNVTLSCEQNLNHDAMYWYRQDPGQGLRLIYYSQIVNDFQKGDIAEGYSVSREKKESFPLTVTSAQKNPTAFYLCASSPLAGGRNNEQFFGPGTRLTVL.

J is TRBJ2-3 and V is TRBV5-5; 9 positions match TRBD2. With 3 bases clipped from V and 6 bases from J, the junction kept 14 bases outside the gene matches. The germline CDR1 and CDR2 sequences are SGHKS and YYEKEE (reference sequence). The CDR3 has 17 residues. CDR3 nucleotide sequence: TGTGCCAGCAGCTCCCGGGGTAGCGGGGGCCCCCGGGATACGCAGTATTTT. Translating it yields CASSSRGSGGPRDTQYF.

The rearrangement links TRBV5-1 to TRBJ2-1; D perhaps matches TRBD2 (6 bases). The V and J ends lost 5 bases and 7 bases respectively, with 16 bases between them. Per germline, CDR1 SGHRS and CDR2 YFSETQ. The CDR3 extends over 14 amino acids. The CDR3 here is CASSAGLGGNEQFF. The CDR3 region has the DNA TGCGCCAGCAGTGCAGGGCTTGGAGGGAATGAGCAGTTCTTC.

This clone has just one count. The genes are TRBV11-2 and TRBJ2-3, with 15 bases lining up with TRBD2. J gave up 6 bases and V 5 bases, and 3 bases lay outside the gene matches. Germline-derived CDR1 and CDR2 are SGHAT and FQNNGV. This CDR3 has 15 amino acids. Written as DNA, the CDR3 is TGTGCCAGCAGCAGGACTAGCGGGGGGGCGGATACGCAGTATTTT. It codes for CASSRTSGGADTQYF.

This clone came up once. The chain recombines TRBV4-1 with TRBJ1-3; D is perhaps TRBD1 (5 bases). Trimming left V 1 base short and J 3 bases short, with 16 bases between. Germline CDR1 and CDR2: MGHRA and YSYEKL. The CDR3 totals 17 residues. CDR3 loop: CASSQGAPRGGGNTIYF. The CDR3 DNA follows: TGCGCCAGCAGCCAAGGGGCCCCGAGGGGAGGTGGAAACACCATATATTTT.

J is TRBJ2-1 and V is TRBV3-1 (or the pseudogene TRBV3-2); 9 bases are shared with TRBD2. Germline V lookup: CDR1 LGHDT, CDR2 YNNKEL (reference sequence). Trimming removed 1 base from V and 0 bases from J; junction bases left unmatched: 4. The CDR3 totals 17 residues. CDR3 nucleotides: TGTGCCAGCAGCCAAGTCTGGCGGGGGGGCTCCTACAATGAGCAGTTCTTC. Translating gives CASSQVWRGGSYNEQFF.

This rearrangement joins TRBV5-6 to TRBJ2-5; 11 bases align to TRBD2. The germline gives CDR1 SGHDT, CDR2 YYEEEE. This CDR3 is built from 16 residues. Losses at the gene ends were 2 bases for V and 5 bases for J; bases not matched to a gene: 8. The CDR3 DNA follows: TGTGCCAGCAGCTTTTGGCCTAGCGGGAGGATGGAGACCCAGTACTTC. Protein sequence: CASSFWPSGRMETQYF.

This clone has only one observation. The chain has TRBV12-5 and TRBJ2-1, with a tentative D call TRBD1 (6 bases). Germline V gene data show CDR1 as LGHNT and CDR2 as FRNRAP. There are 16 residues in the CDR3. V dropped 3 bases and J dropped 4 bases, with 16 bases sitting between them. In nucleotides, the CDR3 is TGTGCTAGTGGTTTTTGGTCGGGACACAGTTACAATGAGCAGTTCTTC. Amino acid sequence: CASGFWSGHSYNEQFF.

This chain uses TRBV19 with TRBJ2-7; 7 bases align to TRBD2. Germline assignment: CDR1 LNHDA and CDR2 SQIVND (reference sequence). The CDR3 contains 15 residues. V trimming: 3 bases; J trimming: 2 bases; junction bases outside the gene matches: 7. In DNA form, the CDR3 reads TGTGCCAGTAGTATGGGAGGGACGGGGACCTACGAGCAGTACTTC. Its protein is CASSMGGTGTYEQYF.

The rearrangement joins TRBV7-9 to TRBJ1-2; D gene ambiguous. V was cut by 10 bases and J by 4 bases, with 16 bases left in between. Looked up from germline, CDR1 is SEHNR and CDR2 is FQNEAQ (reference sequence). The CDR3 has 13 residues. The CDR3 bases are TGTGCCATCCCTGAGGGAGAGATCTATGGCTACACCTTC. Its translation is CAIPEGEIYGYTF.

The V call is TRBV7-9, the J call TRBJ2-7; 11 bases line up with TRBD2. Per germline, CDR1 SEHNR and CDR2 FQNEAQ (reference sequence). The junction had 11 bases not matched to a gene; V was cut back by 5 bases and J by 2 bases. This CDR3 is built from 17 residues. CDR3 sequence reads: CASSVTSGMAGPYEQYF. The CDR3 DNA follows: TGTGCCAGCAGCGTGACTAGCGGGATGGCGGGCCCCTACGAGCAGTACTTC.

The V and J genes are TRBV28 and TRBJ1-5; 7 bases fit TRBD1. V dropped 6 bases and J dropped 5; count of bases not matched to a gene: 10. This CDR3 has 15 residues. CDR1 and CDR2 (germline): MDHEN, SYDVKM. CDR3 sequence reads: CASRGSGTVDQPQHF. The CDR3 bases are TGTGCCAGCAGGGGATCCGGGACAGTTGATCAGCCCCAGCATTTT.